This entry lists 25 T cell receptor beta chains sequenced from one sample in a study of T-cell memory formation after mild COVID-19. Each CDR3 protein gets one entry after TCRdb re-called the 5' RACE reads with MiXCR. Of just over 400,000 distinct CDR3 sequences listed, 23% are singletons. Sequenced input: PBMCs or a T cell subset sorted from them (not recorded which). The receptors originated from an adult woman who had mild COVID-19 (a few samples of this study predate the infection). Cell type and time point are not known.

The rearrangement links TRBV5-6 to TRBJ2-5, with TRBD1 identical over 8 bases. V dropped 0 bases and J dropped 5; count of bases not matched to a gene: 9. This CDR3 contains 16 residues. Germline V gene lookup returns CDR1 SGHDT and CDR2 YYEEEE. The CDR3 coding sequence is TGTGCCAGCAGCTTGGTTGCGGACAGGGTTCTGGAGACCCAGTACTTC. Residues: CASSLVADRVLETQYF.

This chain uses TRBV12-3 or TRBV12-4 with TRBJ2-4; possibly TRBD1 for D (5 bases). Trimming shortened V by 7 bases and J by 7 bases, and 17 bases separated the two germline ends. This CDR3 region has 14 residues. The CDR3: CASTRTGSGNIQYF. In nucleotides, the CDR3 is TGTGCCAGCACCCGAACAGGCTCTGGGAACATTCAGTACTTC.

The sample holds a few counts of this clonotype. CDR3 sequence reads: CASSRQGSFGNEQFF. CDR3 nucleotide sequence: TGCGCCAGCAGTAGACAGGGATCCTTTGGCAATGAGCAGTTCTTC. The V gene is TRBV5-1, the J gene TRBJ2-1; 7 nucleotides line up with TRBD1. CDR1 and CDR2 (germline): SGHRS, YFSETQ. CDR3 length equals 15 residues. V dropped 5 bases and J dropped 6; count of bases not matched to a gene: 11.

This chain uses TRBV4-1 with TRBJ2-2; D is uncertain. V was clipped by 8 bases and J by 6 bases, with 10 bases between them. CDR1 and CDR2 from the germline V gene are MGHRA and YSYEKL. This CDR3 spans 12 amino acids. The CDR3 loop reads CASLLPAGELFF. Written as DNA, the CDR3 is TGCGCCAGCTTACTACCAGCCGGGGAGCTGTTTTTT.

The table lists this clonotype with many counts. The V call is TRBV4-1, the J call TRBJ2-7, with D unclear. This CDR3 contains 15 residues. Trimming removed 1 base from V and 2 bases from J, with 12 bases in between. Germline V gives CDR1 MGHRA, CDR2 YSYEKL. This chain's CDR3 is CASSQGGRNPYEQYF. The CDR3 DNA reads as TGCGCCAGCAGCCAAGGCGGCCGAAACCCCTACGAGCAGTACTTC.

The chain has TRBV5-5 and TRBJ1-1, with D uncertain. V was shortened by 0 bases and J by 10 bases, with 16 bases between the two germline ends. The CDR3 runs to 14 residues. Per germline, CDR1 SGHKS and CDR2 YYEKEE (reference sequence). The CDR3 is CASSLAAVQSVAFF. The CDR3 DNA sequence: TGTGCCAGCAGCTTGGCCGCTGTGCAGAGTGTAGCTTTCTTT.

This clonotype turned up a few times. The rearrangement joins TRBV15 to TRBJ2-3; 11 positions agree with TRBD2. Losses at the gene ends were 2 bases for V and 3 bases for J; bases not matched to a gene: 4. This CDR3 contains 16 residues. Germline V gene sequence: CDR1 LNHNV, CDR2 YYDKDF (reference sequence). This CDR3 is CATSRHGTSGTDTQYF. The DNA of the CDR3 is TGTGCCACCAGCAGACACGGGACTAGCGGAACAGATACGCAGTATTTT. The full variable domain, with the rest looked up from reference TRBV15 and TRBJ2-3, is DAMVIQNPRYQVTQFGKPVTLSCSQTLNHNVMYWYQQKSSQAPKLLFHYYDKDFNNEADTPDNFQSRRPNTSFCFLDIRSPGLGDTAMYLCATSRHGTSGTDTQYFGPGTRLTVL.

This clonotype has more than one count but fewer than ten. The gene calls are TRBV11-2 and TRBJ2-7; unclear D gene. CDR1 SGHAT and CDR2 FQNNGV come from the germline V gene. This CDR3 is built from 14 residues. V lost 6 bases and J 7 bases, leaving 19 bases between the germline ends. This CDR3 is CASSPDIGVREQYF. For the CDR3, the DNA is TGTGCCAGCAGTCCTGATATCGGAGTGAGGGAGCAGTACTTC.

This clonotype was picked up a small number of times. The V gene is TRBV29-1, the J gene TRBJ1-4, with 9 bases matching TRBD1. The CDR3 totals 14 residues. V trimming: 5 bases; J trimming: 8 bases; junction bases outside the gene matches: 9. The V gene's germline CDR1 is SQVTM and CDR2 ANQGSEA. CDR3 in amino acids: CSVRKGQGSEKLFF. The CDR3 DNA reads TGCAGCGTTCGAAAAGGACAGGGGAGCGAAAAACTGTTTTTT.

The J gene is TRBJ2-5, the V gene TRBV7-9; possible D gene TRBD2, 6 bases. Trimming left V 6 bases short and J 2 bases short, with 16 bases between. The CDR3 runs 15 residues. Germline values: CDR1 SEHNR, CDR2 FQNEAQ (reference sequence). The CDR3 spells CASSHEGGAQETQYF. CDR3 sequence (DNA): TGTGCCAGCAGTCACGAGGGCGGGGCTCAAGAGACCCAGTACTTC. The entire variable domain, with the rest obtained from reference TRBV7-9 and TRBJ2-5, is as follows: DTGVSQNPRHKITKRGQNVTFRCDPISEHNRLYWYRQTLGQGPEFLTYFQNEAQLEKSRLLSDRFSAERPKGSFSTLEIQRTEQGDSAMYLCASSHEGGAQETQYFGPGTRLLVL.

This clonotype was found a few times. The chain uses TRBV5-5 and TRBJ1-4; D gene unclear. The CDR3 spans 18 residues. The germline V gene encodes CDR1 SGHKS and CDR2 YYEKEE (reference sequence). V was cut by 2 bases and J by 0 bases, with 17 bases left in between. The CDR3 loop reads CASSLGGRRRATNEKLFF. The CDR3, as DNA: TGTGCCAGCAGCTTAGGAGGACGAAGGCGAGCAACTAATGAAAAACTGTTTTTT.

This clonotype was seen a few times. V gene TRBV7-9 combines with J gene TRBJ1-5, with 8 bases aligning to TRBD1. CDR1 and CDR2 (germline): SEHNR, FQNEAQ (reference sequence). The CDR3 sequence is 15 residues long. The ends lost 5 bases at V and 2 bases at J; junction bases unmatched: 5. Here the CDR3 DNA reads TGTGCCAGCAGCGTGACAGGGGATGGCAATCAGCCCCAGCATTTT. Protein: CASSVTGDGNQPQHF.

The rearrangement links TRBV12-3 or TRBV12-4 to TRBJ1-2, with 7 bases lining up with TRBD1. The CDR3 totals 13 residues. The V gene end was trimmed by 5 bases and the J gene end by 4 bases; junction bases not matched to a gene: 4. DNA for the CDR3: TGTGCCAGCAGTCCGGACAGGCTCTATGGCTACACCTTC. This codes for CASSPDRLYGYTF.

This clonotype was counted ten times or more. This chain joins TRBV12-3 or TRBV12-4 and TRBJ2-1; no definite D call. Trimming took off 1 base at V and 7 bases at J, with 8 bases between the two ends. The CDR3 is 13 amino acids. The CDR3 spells CASSLGRQNEQFF. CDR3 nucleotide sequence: TGTGCCAGCAGTTTAGGAAGGCAGAATGAGCAGTTCTTC.

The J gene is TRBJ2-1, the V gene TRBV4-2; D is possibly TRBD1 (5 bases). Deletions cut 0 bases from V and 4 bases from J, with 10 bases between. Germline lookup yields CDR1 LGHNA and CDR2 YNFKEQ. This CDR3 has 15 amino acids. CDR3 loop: CASSQDKTDYNEQFF. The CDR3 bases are TGTGCCAGCAGCCAAGATAAGACAGATTACAATGAGCAGTTCTTC.

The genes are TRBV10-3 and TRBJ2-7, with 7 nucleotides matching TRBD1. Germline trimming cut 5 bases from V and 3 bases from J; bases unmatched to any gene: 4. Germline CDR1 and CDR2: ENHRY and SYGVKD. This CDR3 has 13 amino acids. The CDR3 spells CAISRDSYYEQYF. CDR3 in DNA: TGTGCCATCAGTCGGGACAGTTACTACGAGCAGTACTTC.

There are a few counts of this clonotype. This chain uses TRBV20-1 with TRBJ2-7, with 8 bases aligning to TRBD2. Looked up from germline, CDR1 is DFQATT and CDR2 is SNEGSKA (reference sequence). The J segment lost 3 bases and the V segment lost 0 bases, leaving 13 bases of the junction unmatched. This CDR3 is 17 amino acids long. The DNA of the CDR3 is TGCAGTGCTAGAGACGCACTAGCGGAGGTCTATGTCTACGAGCAGTACTTC. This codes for CSARDALAEVYVYEQYF.

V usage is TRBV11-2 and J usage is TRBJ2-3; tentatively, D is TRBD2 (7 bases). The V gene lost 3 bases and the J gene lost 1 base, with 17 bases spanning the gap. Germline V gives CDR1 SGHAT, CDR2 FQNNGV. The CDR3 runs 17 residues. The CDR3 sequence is CASSFAGGLAGTDTQYF. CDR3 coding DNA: TGTGCCAGCAGCTTTGCCGGGGGGCTAGCGGGCACAGATACGCAGTATTTT.

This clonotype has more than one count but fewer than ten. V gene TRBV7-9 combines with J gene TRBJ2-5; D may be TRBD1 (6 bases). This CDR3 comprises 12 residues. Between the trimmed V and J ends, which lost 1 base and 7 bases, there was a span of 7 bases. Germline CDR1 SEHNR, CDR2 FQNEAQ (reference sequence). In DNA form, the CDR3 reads TGTGCCAGCAGCTTAGAACAGGGGACCCAGTACTTC. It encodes CASSLEQGTQYF.

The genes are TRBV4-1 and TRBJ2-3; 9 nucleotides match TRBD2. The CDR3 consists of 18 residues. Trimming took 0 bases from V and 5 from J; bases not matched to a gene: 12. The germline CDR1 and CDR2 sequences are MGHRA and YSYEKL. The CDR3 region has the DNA TGCGCCAGCAGCCAAGATGCCTCGACTAGCGGAGTTGGAGATACGCAGTATTTT. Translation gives CASSQDASTSGVGDTQYF.

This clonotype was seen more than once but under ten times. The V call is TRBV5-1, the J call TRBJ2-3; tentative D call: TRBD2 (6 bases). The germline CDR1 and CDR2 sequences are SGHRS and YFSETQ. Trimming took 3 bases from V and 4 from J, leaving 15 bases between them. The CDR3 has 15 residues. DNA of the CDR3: TGCGCCAGCAGCTCCTCCAGTTCTAGCGCAGATACGCAGTATTTT. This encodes CASSSSSSSADTQYF.

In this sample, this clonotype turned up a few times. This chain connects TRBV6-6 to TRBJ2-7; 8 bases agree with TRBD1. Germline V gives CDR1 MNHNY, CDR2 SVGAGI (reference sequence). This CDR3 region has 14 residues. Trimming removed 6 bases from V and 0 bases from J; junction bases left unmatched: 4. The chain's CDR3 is CASRGQGTSYEQYF. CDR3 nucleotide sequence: TGTGCCAGCAGAGGACAGGGAACCTCCTACGAGCAGTACTTC.

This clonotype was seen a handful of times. In DNA, the CDR3 is TGTGCCAGCAGCCCGAGTCCCTCCTACAATGAGCAGTTCTTC. Its protein product is CASSPSPSYNEQFF. The V gene is TRBV7-8, the J gene TRBJ2-1; no firm D call. The germline V and J ends were trimmed by 5 bases and 0 bases, with 8 bases remaining between them. The germline gives CDR1 SGHVS, CDR2 FQNEAQ. The CDR3 totals 14 residues.

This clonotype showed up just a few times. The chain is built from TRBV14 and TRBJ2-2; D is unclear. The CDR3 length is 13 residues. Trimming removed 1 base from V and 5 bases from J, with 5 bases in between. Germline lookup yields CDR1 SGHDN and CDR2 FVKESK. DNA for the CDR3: TGTGCCAGCAGCCAAGTCCTGACCGGGGAGCTGTTTTTT. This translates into CASSQVLTGELFF.

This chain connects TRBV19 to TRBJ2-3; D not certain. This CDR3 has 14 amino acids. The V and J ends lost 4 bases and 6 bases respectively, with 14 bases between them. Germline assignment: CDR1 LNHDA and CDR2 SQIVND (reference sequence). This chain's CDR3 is CASSTEPKPDTQYF. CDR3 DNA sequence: TGTGCCAGTAGTACCGAACCTAAACCCGATACGCAGTATTTT.